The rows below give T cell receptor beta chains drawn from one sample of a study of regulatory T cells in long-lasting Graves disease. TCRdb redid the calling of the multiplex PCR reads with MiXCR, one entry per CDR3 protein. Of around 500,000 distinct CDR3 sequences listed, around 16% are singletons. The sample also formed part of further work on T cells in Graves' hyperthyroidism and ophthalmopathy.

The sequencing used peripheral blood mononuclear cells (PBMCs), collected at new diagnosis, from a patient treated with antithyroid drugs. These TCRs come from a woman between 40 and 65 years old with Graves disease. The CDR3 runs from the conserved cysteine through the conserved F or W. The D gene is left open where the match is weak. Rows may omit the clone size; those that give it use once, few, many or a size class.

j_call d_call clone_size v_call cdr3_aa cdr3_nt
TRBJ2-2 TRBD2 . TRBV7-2 CASSLISTSGYTGELFF TGTGCCAGCAGCTTAATATCGACTAGCGGGTACACCGGGGAGCTGTTTTTT
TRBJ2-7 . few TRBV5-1 CASSLVSRDEQYF TGCGCCAGCAGCTTGGTTTCCCGGGACGAGCAGTACTTC
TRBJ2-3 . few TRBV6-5 CASSYSIQVHADTQYF TGTGCCAGCAGTTACTCTATTCAGGTCCATGCCGATACGCAGTATTTT
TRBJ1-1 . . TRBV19 CASSIWVWTEAFF TGTGCCAGTAGTATATGGGTTTGGACTGAAGCTTTCTTT
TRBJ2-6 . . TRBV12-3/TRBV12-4 CASSLQGANVLTF TGTGCCAGCAGTTTGCAGGGGGCCAACGTCCTGACTTTC
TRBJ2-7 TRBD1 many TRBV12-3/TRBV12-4 CASSQGQGIYEQYF TGTGCCAGCAGCCAGGGACAGGGAATTTACGAGCAGTACTTC
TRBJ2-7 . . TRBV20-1 CSARVPFTRPGEQYF TGCAGTGCTAGAGTCCCCTTTACTAGACCCGGGGAGCAGTACTTC
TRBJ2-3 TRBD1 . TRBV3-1 CASSQAGQNIDTQYF TGTGCCAGCAGCCAAGCGGGACAGAACATAGATACGCAGTATTTT
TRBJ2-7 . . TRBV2 CASSQTWSKTYEQYF TGTGCCAGCAGCCAAACCTGGTCAAAAACCTACGAGCAGTACTTC
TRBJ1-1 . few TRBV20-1 CSARNGLNTEAFF TGCAGTGCTAGAAACGGGCTGAACACTGAAGCTTTCTTT
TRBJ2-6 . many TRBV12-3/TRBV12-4 CASSPPRTGANVLTF TGTGCCAGCAGTCCACCTCGCACTGGGGCCAACGTCCTGACTTTC
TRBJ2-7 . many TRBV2 CASSSHGGSYEQYF TGTGCCAGCAGTTCCCACGGCGGGTCCTACGAGCAGTACTTC
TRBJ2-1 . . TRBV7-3 CASSLKEGASYNEQFF TGTGCCAGCAGCTTAAAGGAGGGCGCCTCCTACAATGAGCAGTTCTTC
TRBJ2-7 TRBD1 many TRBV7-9 CASSSLPGQGYEQYF TGTGCCAGCAGCTCACTACCGGGACAGGGGTACGAGCAGTACTTC
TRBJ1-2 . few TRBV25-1 CASSAPVTGGGYTF TGTGCCAGCAGTGCTCCGGTGACAGGCGGTGGCTACACCTTC
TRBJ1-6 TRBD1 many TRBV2 CASSPGGVGSPLHF TGTGCCAGCAGTCCAGGGGGGGTAGGGTCACCCCTCCACTTT
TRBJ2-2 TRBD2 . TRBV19 CASRISGANTGELFF TGTGCCAGTAGGATAAGCGGGGCGAACACCGGGGAGCTGTTTTTT
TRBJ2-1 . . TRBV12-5 CASEGGDRLSSEQFF TGTGCTAGTGAGGGAGGCGACCGATTGTCAAGTGAGCAGTTCTTC
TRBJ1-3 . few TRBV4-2 CASSQDYGQRSGNTIYF TGTGCCAGCAGCCAAGATTACGGACAGCGCTCTGGAAACACCATATATTTT
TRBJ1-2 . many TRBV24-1 CATSDPGTEPNYGYTF TGTGCCACCAGTGACCCTGGGACGGAACCTAACTATGGCTACACCTTC
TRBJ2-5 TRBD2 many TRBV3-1 CASSQGRLAGVETQYF TGTGCCAGCAGCCAGGGCAGACTAGCGGGGGTGGAGACCCAGTACTTC
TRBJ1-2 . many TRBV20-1 CSARDPGNYGYTF TGCAGTGCTAGAGACCCAGGAAACTATGGCTACACCTTC
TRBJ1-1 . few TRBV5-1 CASSLSSMNTEAFF TGCGCCAGCAGCTTGAGCAGCATGAACACTGAAGCTTTCTTT
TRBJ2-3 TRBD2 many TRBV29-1 CSVRGSSSTDTQYF TGCAGCGTTCGCGGGAGCTCTAGCACAGATACGCAGTATTTT
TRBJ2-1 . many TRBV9 CASSVATGTREQFF TGTGCCAGCAGCGTAGCTACCGGGACGCGGGAGCAGTTCTTC
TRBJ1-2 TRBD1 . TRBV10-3 CAISAPGQGVYGYTF TGTGCCATCAGTGCGCCGGGACAGGGAGTTTATGGCTACACCTTC
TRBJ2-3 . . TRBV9 CASSAPTGHTDTQYF TGTGCCAGCAGCGCTCCAACAGGGCACACAGATACGCAGTATTTT
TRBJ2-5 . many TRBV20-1 CSAIGQQETQYF TGCAGTGCTATAGGCCAGCAAGAGACCCAGTACTTC
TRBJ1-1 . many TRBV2 CASSYQREAFF TGTGCCAGCTCTTATCAGAGGGAAGCTTTCTTT
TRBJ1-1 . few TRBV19 CASSFATNTEAFF TGTGCCAGTAGTTTCGCCACGAACACTGAAGCTTTCTTT
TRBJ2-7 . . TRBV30 CAWSDDAGYEQYF TGTGCCTGGAGCGACGACGCGGGGTACGAGCAGTACTTC
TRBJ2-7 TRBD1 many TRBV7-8 CASSKNRGKSSYEQYF TGTGCCAGCAGCAAAAACAGGGGAAAAAGCTCCTACGAGCAGTACTTC
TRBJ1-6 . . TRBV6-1 CASRTGNSSPLHF TGTGCCAGCAGGACAGGAAATAGTTCACCCCTCCACTTT
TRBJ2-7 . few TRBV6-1 CASSYSGTGSYKQYF TGTGCCAGCAGCTATTCAGGGACTGGCTCCTACAAGCAGTACTTC
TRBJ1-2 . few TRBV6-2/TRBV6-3 CASSYHGAGYTF TGTGCCAGCAGTTACCATGGGGCAGGCTACACCTTC
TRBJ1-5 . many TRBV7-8 CASSPWAGYSNQPQHF TGTGCCAGCAGCCCATGGGCAGGTTATAGCAATCAGCCCCAGCATTTT
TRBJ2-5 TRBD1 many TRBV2 CASGDSWKETQYF TGTGCCAGCGGGGACAGCTGGAAAGAGACCCAGTACTTC
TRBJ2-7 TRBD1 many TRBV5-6 CASSSPPTGRYEQYF TGTGCCAGCAGCTCGCCCCCGACAGGGCGCTACGAGCAGTACTTC
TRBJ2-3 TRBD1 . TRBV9 CASSVESGGANTQYF TGTGCCAGCAGCGTAGAATCAGGGGGCGCGAATACGCAGTATTTT
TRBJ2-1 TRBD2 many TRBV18 CASSPLSGVSDNEQFF TGTGCCAGCTCACCCTTAAGCGGGGTTTCTGACAATGAGCAGTTCTTC
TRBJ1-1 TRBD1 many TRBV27 CASSPYRGNMAFF TGTGCCAGCAGTCCCTACAGGGGTAATATGGCTTTCTTT
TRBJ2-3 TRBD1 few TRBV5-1 CASSSPDRGGGTQYF TGCGCCAGCAGCTCCCCCGACAGGGGAGGCGGTACGCAGTATTTT
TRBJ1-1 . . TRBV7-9 CASTGAPRTEAFF TGTGCCAGCACCGGAGCCCCCCGCACTGAAGCTTTCTTT
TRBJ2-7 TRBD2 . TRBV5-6 CASSLLAGGPTYEQYF TGTGCCAGCAGCTTGCTAGCGGGGGGGCCGACCTACGAGCAGTACTTC
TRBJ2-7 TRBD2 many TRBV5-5 CASSLIGRGGLDEQYF TGTGCCAGCAGCTTGATCGGACGGGGGGGCCTTGACGAGCAGTACTTC
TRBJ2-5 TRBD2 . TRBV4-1 CASSQGVTSSQETQYF TGTGCCAGCAGCCAAGGGGTGACTAGCAGCCAAGAGACCCAGTACTTC
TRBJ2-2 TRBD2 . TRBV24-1 CATSDPRTSGNTGELFF TGTGCCACCAGTGACCCCCGAACTAGCGGGAACACCGGGGAGCTGTTTTTT
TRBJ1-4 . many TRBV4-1 CASSTRLGSNEKLFF TGCGCCAGCAGCACCAGGTTGGGGAGTAATGAAAAACTGTTTTTT
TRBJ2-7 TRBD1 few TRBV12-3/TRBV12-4 CASSLTGTGFLEQYF TGTGCCAGCAGTTTAACCGGGACAGGGTTTTTGGAGCAGTACTTC
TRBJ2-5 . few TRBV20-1 CSALIGGVVGETQYF TGCAGTGCCCTAATAGGGGGGGTGGTGGGTGAGACCCAGTACTTC
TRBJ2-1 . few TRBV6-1 CASSPLSRRNEQFF TGTGCCAGCAGTCCCCTTAGCAGGCGAAATGAGCAGTTCTTC
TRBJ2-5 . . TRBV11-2 CASSSMDKQETQYF TGTGCCAGCAGCTCGATGGACAAGCAAGAGACCCAGTACTTC
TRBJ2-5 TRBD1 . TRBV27 CASSGTGGLSGETQYF TGTGCCAGCAGCGGGACAGGGGGTCTCTCGGGGGAGACCCAGTACTTC
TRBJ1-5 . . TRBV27 CASSLRLTSNQPQHF TGTGCCAGCAGTTTACGTCTGACTAGCAATCAGCCCCAGCATTTT